The sequence of this TCR beta chain was determined in a study of shared clonotypes between healthy human individuals. Study-wide results and caveats: Memory subsets generally showed lower estimated richness than naive subsets. Large depth notwithstanding, sorted-subset sequencing proved incomplete by rarefaction. Shared clonotypes across all four donors exceeded non-shared ones in generation probability.

CDR1 MDHEN and CDR2 SYDVKM come from the germline V gene. The length of the CDR3 is 16 residues. V was trimmed by 6 bases and J by 5 bases, leaving 23 bases between them. Measured with immunoSEQ multiplex PCR; TCRdb has only the in-frame clones, and not every one. The sample gives over a million clones, approximately 78% of which show up once; 0.4% to 0.55% is in the top ten. Worth noting for this clone: The target antigen is unknown.

Both subsets, CD45RA+ naive and CD45RA-negative memory, were split from the CD4+ cells. The V gene is TRBV28, the J gene TRBJ2-7; D gene ambiguous. What was sequenced was memory CD4+ T cells from PBMCs. The subset is: CD45RA-negative fraction. This receptor was obtained from a man younger than 35 in good health. Some clones in this sample may be carry-over from other donors' samples. The CDR3 DNA reads TGTGCCAGCAGGGCGGCTCGGCAGAGACCATACCACGAGCAGTACTTC. Protein sequence: CASRAARQRPYHEQYF.